The next 25 T cell receptor beta chains were all read from a single sample in a study of shared clonotypes between healthy human individuals. Profiled with immunoSEQ multiplex PCR; TCRdb holds only in-frame clones, not every one. Of over 300,000 clones in the sample, roughly 84% are singletons; the top ten hold around 15%. The specimen sequenced was memory CD8+ T cells sorted from blood. Noted subset: CD45RO+ cells pooled with CCR7-negative TemRA cells. These TCRs come from a man between 18 and 29 years old in good health.

This rearrangement joins TRBV7-9 to TRBJ2-7; 8 nucleotides line up with TRBD2. The CDR3 has 17 residues. V shed 4 bases and J 1 base; nucleotides not matched to a gene: 12. Germline V gives CDR1 SEHNR, CDR2 FQNEAQ (reference sequence). DNA for the CDR3: TGTGCCAGCAGCTCGGCGAGCACTAGCGGCCCTTCCTACGAGCAGTACTTC. Translation gives CASSSASTSGPSYEQYF.

This clone came up once. V usage is TRBV18 and J usage is TRBJ2-1, with D possibly matching TRBD2 (5 bases). The CDR3 sequence is 15 residues long. V lost 3 bases, J lost 7 bases, and 16 bases lay in between. Germline loops: CDR1 KGHSH, CDR2 LQKENI. The CDR3 spells CASSPVSGLGNEQFF. CDR3 DNA sequence: TGTGCCAGCTCACCGGTTTCAGGACTTGGGAATGAGCAGTTCTTC.

V gene TRBV4-1 combines with J gene TRBJ2-7; 12 positions match TRBD1. Germline V gene sequence: CDR1 MGHRA, CDR2 YSYEKL. The CDR3 has 15 residues. Germline trimming cut 5 bases from V and 4 bases from J; bases unmatched to any gene: 6. The CDR3: CASSDRDRGQYEQYF. In nucleotides, the CDR3 is TGCGCCAGCAGCGACCGGGACAGGGGGCAGTACGAGCAGTACTTC.

CDR3 nucleotides: TGTGCCAGCAGCTTAGCCGGCGGGACAGGGGCCGAGCAGTACTTC. It yields the protein CASSLAGGTGAEQYF. The J gene is TRBJ2-7, the V gene TRBV7-6; TRBD1 aligns across 10 bases. The CDR3 contains 15 residues. Losses at the gene ends were 0 bases for V and 6 bases for J; bases not matched to a gene: 5. Germline V gene lookup returns CDR1 SGHVS and CDR2 FNYEAQ.

This rearrangement joins TRBV28 to TRBJ2-7; the match to TRBD2 covers 7 bases. Germline V CDR1 and CDR2: MDHEN, SYDVKM. CDR3 length: 15 residues. Trimming took 5 bases from V and 4 from J; bases not matched to a gene: 11. This CDR3 reads CASSIPRGGRYEQYF. The CDR3 DNA reads as TGTGCCAGCAGTATCCCCCGCGGGGGAAGGTACGAGCAGTACTTC.

The chain has TRBV27 and TRBJ2-7, with D possibly matching TRBD1 (5 bases). Germline V lookup: CDR1 MNHEY, CDR2 SMNVEV (reference sequence). This CDR3 contains 13 residues. V lost 6 bases, J lost 3 bases, and 12 bases lay in between. CDR3 sequence (DNA): TGTGCCAGCAGCCCCAATCAGGGCTACGAGCAGTACTTC. Encoded protein: CASSPNQGYEQYF.

This chain uses TRBV5-1 with TRBJ1-1, with no clear D. The length of the CDR3 is 13 residues. Germline V lookup: CDR1 SGHRS, CDR2 YFSETQ. Trimming removed 1 base from V and 6 bases from J, with 10 bases in between. CDR3 bases: TGCGCCAGCAGCTTGAGTGGGCAGCCTGAAGCTTTCTTT. Translated, it gives CASSLSGQPEAFF.

The chain combines TRBV5-1 with TRBJ2-1; 7 bases align to TRBD1. The V and J ends lost 2 bases and 6 bases, in that order; junction bases with no gene match: 2. The CDR3 is made up of 13 amino acids. Germline CDR1 reads SGHRS; CDR2 reads YFSETQ. CDR3 coding DNA: TGCGCCAGCAGCTTCGGGACAGCCAATGAGCAGTTCTTC. Its protein is CASSFGTANEQFF.

Only one count was recorded for this clone. In the same sample, other DNA sequences code for this CDR3. The genes are TRBV18 and TRBJ1-5, with 8 nucleotides matching TRBD1. V trimming: 3 bases; J trimming: 2 bases; junction bases outside the gene matches: 3. The CDR3 contains 15 residues. Germline CDR1 KGHSH, CDR2 LQKENI. CDR3 in DNA: TGTGCCAGCTCACCTGACAGGGGCGGCAATCAGCCCCAGCATTTT. Translated, it gives CASSPDRGGNQPQHF.

This chain connects TRBV6-5 to TRBJ2-2, with D unresolved. This CDR3 is built from 13 residues. Germline V gene sequence: CDR1 MNHEY, CDR2 SVGAGI. Trimming removed 6 bases from V and 1 base from J, with 6 bases in between. The DNA for the CDR3 is TGTGCCAGCAGCAGGCTGAACACCGGGGAGCTGTTTTTT. It translates to CASSRLNTGELFF.

The chain has TRBV4-1 and TRBJ2-5, with D tentatively TRBD2 (6 bases). Deletions cut 0 bases from V and 2 bases from J, with 13 bases between. The CDR3 length is 16 residues. The V gene's germline CDR1 is MGHRA and CDR2 YSYEKL. DNA for the CDR3: TGCGCCAGCAGCCAAGATGCCGGACTACTACAAGAGACCCAGTACTTC. Protein sequence: CASSQDAGLLQETQYF.

The rearrangement joins TRBV7-9 to TRBJ1-2; D ambiguous. Germline values: CDR1 SEHNR, CDR2 FQNEAQ (reference sequence). The CDR3 has 18 residues. Trimming removed 4 bases from V and 8 bases from J, with 29 bases in between. The CDR3 spells CASSSRADSTYALRGYTF. The DNA of the CDR3 is TGTGCCAGCAGCTCTAGGGCGGACTCGACTTATGCCCTTCGGGGCTACACCTTC.

The J gene is TRBJ1-1, the V gene TRBV7-6; D remains ambiguous. The ends were cut back, 1 base at V and 0 bases at J, with 12 bases in the middle. Per germline, CDR1 SGHVS and CDR2 FNYEAQ. The CDR3 consists of 16 residues. CDR3 amino acids: CASSLGVGLMNTEAFF. CDR3 DNA: TGTGCCAGCAGCTTAGGGGTAGGTTTAATGAACACTGAAGCTTTCTTT.

The chain recombines TRBV21-1 with TRBJ2-1; TRBD1 reflects the table's D call only, with no check against the DNA. TRBV21-1 is termed a pseudogene. The CDR3 has 16 amino acids. The CDR3 DNA is TGTGCCAGCAGCAAAGCTGGACAGTGCCTCTACAATGAGCAGTTCTTC. Translation gives CASSKAGQCLYNEQFF.

The chain combines TRBV6-5 with TRBJ2-7; perhaps TRBD2 as D (6 bases). V was clipped by 0 bases and J by 2 bases, with 14 bases between them. The CDR3 spans 16 residues. Germline CDR1 is MNHEY and CDR2 is SVGAGI. CDR3 nucleotides: TGTGCCAGCAGTTACTCGTCGGGACTCCGACCCTACGAGCAGTACTTC. Translated: CASSYSSGLRPYEQYF.

This clone showed up just once. CDR3 protein: CASSVAAGDPTGELFF. For the CDR3, the DNA is TGTGCCAGCAGCGTAGCAGCGGGAGACCCCACCGGGGAGCTGTTTTTT. The rearrangement links TRBV9 to TRBJ2-2; 8 bases match TRBD2. CDR1 and CDR2 from the germline V gene are SGDLS and YYNGEE. With V trimmed by 0 bases and J by 4 bases, 5 bases remained unmatched. This CDR3 has 16 amino acids.

This clone was observed a single time. The chain employs TRBV5-1 and TRBJ2-5; 9 nucleotides agree with TRBD2. This CDR3 spans 18 amino acids. The ends lost 0 bases at V and 0 bases at J; junction bases unmatched: 9. The germline V gene encodes CDR1 SGHRS and CDR2 YFSETQ. The chain's CDR3 is CASSLETSGPQYQETQYF. The CDR3, as DNA: TGCGCCAGCAGCTTGGAGACTAGCGGACCCCAATACCAAGAGACCCAGTACTTC.

The rearrangement uses TRBV6-1 and TRBJ2-5; 11 bases match TRBD2. There are 15 residues in the CDR3. Germline assignment: CDR1 MNHNS and CDR2 SASEGT. V gave up 5 bases and J gave up 5 bases; unmatched junction bases: 7. The DNA of the CDR3 is TGTGCCAGCAGTCAAGGACTAGCGGGCTGGGAGACCCAGTACTTC. This codes for CASSQGLAGWETQYF.

The chain carries TRBV6-5 and TRBJ2-5; 7 bases align to TRBD1. With V trimmed by 1 base and J by 1 base, 0 bases remained unmatched. Germline V gene sequence: CDR1 MNHEY, CDR2 SVGAGI. CDR3 length equals 14 residues. In DNA form, the CDR3 reads TGTGCCAGCAGTTACTACAGGGGCCAAGAGACCCAGTACTTC. It encodes CASSYYRGQETQYF.

This clone was picked up one time. V is TRBV14 and J is TRBJ2-2; 9 nucleotides match TRBD2. CDR1 and CDR2 (germline): SGHDN, FVKESK. The V and J ends lost 0 bases and 4 bases, in that order; junction bases with no gene match: 9. This CDR3 comprises 18 residues. The CDR3, as DNA: TGTGCCAGCAGCCAAGACGTCGGTGGACTAGCGACCACCGGGGAGCTGTTTTTT. Translating gives CASSQDVGGLATTGELFF. Using reference TRBV14 and TRBJ2-2 for the parts outside the CDR3, the full variable domain is EAGVTQFPSHSVIEKGQTVTLRCDPISGHDNLYWYRRVMGKEIKFLLHFVKESKQDESGMPNNRFLAERTGGTYSTLKVQPAELEDSGVYFCASSQDVGGLATTGELFFGEGSRLTVL.

The J gene is TRBJ1-1, the V gene TRBV11-3, with D possibly being TRBD1 (6 bases). The germline CDR1 and CDR2 sequences are SGHNT and YENEEA. This CDR3 is built from 14 residues. The ends were cut back, 5 bases at V and 8 bases at J, with 18 bases in the middle. The CDR3: CASSVSGATGEAFF. The CDR3 nucleotides are TGTGCCAGCAGCGTTAGTGGCGCAACAGGGGAAGCTTTCTTT.

This chain's CDR3 is CASSNLRDSPYEQYF. CDR3 DNA: TGTGCCAGCAGCAACCTCCGGGACAGCCCCTACGAGCAGTACTTC. This chain joins TRBV6-5 and TRBJ2-7, with 7 bases matching TRBD1. Trimming removed 6 bases from V and 2 bases from J; junction bases left unmatched: 10. The length of the CDR3 is 15 residues. Germline assignment: CDR1 MNHEY and CDR2 SVGAGI.

The gene calls are TRBV10-3 and TRBJ2-2; D is uncertain. The CDR3 has 12 residues. V dropped 2 bases and J dropped 6 bases, with 4 bases sitting between them. CDR1 and CDR2 from the germline V gene are ENHRY and SYGVKD. The CDR3 DNA reads TGTGCCATCAGTGAGGGGGCCGGGGAGCTGTTTTTT. Its protein is CAISEGAGELFF.

As regards this clone: The sample carries other DNA sequences with the same CDR3. This rearrangement joins TRBV5-1 to TRBJ1-1; tentatively, D is TRBD1 (5 bases). Trimming took 2 bases from V and 5 from J, leaving 13 bases between them. Looked up from germline, CDR1 is SGHRS and CDR2 is YFSETQ. The CDR3 spans 14 residues. CDR3 loop: CASSLGQGWTEAFF. In nucleotides, the CDR3 is TGCGCCAGCAGCTTAGGTCAGGGTTGGACTGAAGCTTTCTTT.

The chain combines TRBV5-1 with TRBJ2-3; perhaps TRBD2 as D (5 bases). The germline gives CDR1 SGHRS, CDR2 YFSETQ. This CDR3 comprises 17 residues. Trimming stripped 4 bases from V and 0 bases from J, with 18 bases between. CDR3 DNA: TGCGCCAGCAGCCTCCCGACCCCGGGAAGGAGCACAGATACGCAGTATTTT. Protein product: CASSLPTPGRSTDTQYF.